The rows below give T cell receptor beta chains drawn from one sample of a study of blood T cell repertoires in COVID-19. The assay was immunoSEQ multiplex PCR, and TCRdb's table has in-frame clones only and misses some. The sample includes 300,000 to 400,000 clones, more than 70% seen only once; the top ten take less than 3.5%. The source material was peripheral blood. These receptors all stem from a woman aged 25-40 years with COVID-19, enrolled during active disease. Both conserved end residues are part of each CDR3. A D gene is named only where the DNA matches it firmly.

cdr3_aa	cdr3_nt	cdr3_length	v_call	d_call	j_call
CASSWTGINTGELFF	TGTGCCAGCTCGTGGACAGGCATAAACACCGGGGAGCTGTTTTTT	15	TRBV27	TRBD1	TRBJ2-2
CASSQDVQGNQPQHF	TGCGCCAGCAGCCAAGACGTACAGGGCAATCAGCCCCAGCATTTT	15	TRBV4-3	NA	TRBJ1-5
CASSLLAGAYSGNTIYF	TGTGCCAGCAGCTTACTGGCAGGGGCCTACTCTGGAAACACCATATATTTT	17	TRBV7-2	NA	TRBJ1-3
CASSTQAHSGNTIYF	TGTGCCAGCAGCACACAGGCCCACTCTGGAAACACCATATATTTT	15	TRBV7-6	NA	TRBJ1-3
CASSLDWDQPQHF	TGTGCCAGCAGCTTAGACTGGGATCAGCCCCAGCATTTT	13	TRBV5-4	NA	TRBJ1-5
CASSSGGSGANVLTF	TGTGCCAGCAGCTCCGGGGGGTCTGGGGCCAACGTCCTGACTTTC	15	TRBV7-6	TRBD2	TRBJ2-6
CASSFNERTGYAGANVLTF	TGTGCCAGCAGCTTTAATGAGAGGACAGGGTATGCTGGGGCCAACGTCCTGACTTTC	19	TRBV7-9	TRBD1	TRBJ2-6
CAWKGGPNTGELFF	TGTGCCTGGAAGGGAGGGCCGAACACCGGGGAGCTGTTTTTT	14	TRBV30	TRBD2	TRBJ2-2
CATSDPGHTDTQYF	TGTGCCACCAGTGACCCGGGACACACAGATACGCAGTATTTT	14	TRBV24-1	NA	TRBJ2-3
CASSGRLSSYNEQFF	TGTGCCAGCAGCGGGAGGCTTAGCTCCTACAATGAGCAGTTCTTC	15	TRBV11-3	NA	TRBJ2-1
CASSSKRGDTQYF	TGTGCCAGCAGTTCCAAACGGGGGGATACGCAGTATTTT	13	TRBV27	NA	TRBJ2-3